This TCR beta chain was sequenced during a study of T cell responses to AZD1222 COVID-19 vaccine. General observations from the study: The donors showed a predominance of white British ancestry and of females, with possible underestimation of clonal diversity. Across spike, vaccine-associated CD4 TCRs were found, dominant at 160-218 and 743-854.

On this clone itself: Its antigen remains unidentified.

Measured with immunoSEQ multiplex PCR; TCRdb has only the in-frame clones, and not every one. The sample comprises about 140,000 clones, more than 85% of which are singletons, and approximately 4% rests with the top ten. V lost 5 bases to trimming and J lost 4 bases; unmatched junction nucleotides: 3. The CDR3 extends over 13 amino acids. Source: peripheral blood, taken 28 days after the second AZD1222 dose. The genes are TRBV12-3 or TRBV12-4 and TRBJ1-2; 8 bases agree with TRBD1. This clonotype originated in an adult who received the AZD1222 COVID-19 vaccine. The CDR3 DNA is TGTGCCAGCAGTCAGGGGGCTGGCTATGGCTACACCTTC. Protein product: CASSQGAGYGYTF.